The 29 T cell receptor beta chains below come from one sample, sequenced in a study of cytomegalovirus exposure and HLA in healthy donors. The protocol was immunoSEQ multiplex PCR, while the TCRdb copy is restricted to in-frame clones and leaves out a portion. The sample carries roughly 250,000 clones, nearly 90% recorded once. Sequenced input: PBMCs. These receptor sequences come from a woman between 18 and 29 years old in good health and CMV-seronegative.

The CDR3, as DNA: TGTGCCAGCAGCGTTATAGGAAACACCATATATTTT. Encoded protein: CASSVIGNTIYF. The chain employs TRBV7-2 and TRBJ1-3; D uncertain. The CDR3 extends over 12 amino acids. In germline, CDR1 is SGHTA, CDR2 FQGNSA. Trimming shortened V by 5 bases and J by 4 bases, and 6 bases separated the two germline ends.

The chain has TRBV29-1 and TRBJ1-1, with TRBD1 matching 10 bases. J lost 5 bases, V lost 6 bases, and 6 bases had no gene match. The CDR3 contains 13 residues. CDR1 is SQVTM, CDR2 ANQGSEA, per germline. This chain's CDR3 is CSVGQGGGTEAFF. The CDR3, as DNA: TGCAGCGTAGGACAGGGGGGAGGGACTGAAGCTTTCTTT.

The chain has TRBV4-3 and TRBJ1-2, with D possibly TRBD1 on 6 matching bases. Germline-derived CDR1 and CDR2 are LGHNA and YSLEER. The CDR3 is 17 residues long. Trimming took off 4 bases at V and 2 bases at J, with 20 bases between the two ends. The CDR3: CASSPFSRDTSNYGYTF. The DNA of the CDR3 is TGCGCCAGCAGCCCTTTCTCCCGGGACACATCAAACTATGGCTACACCTTC.

This sequence joins TRBV2 and TRBJ2-1; TRBD1 agrees at 9 bases. The CDR3 is 15 residues long. The trim removed 11 bases at V and 2 bases at J, leaving 10 bases unmatched. Germline V gene lookup returns CDR1 SNHLY and CDR2 FYNNEI. The CDR3 loop is CAARRGTGPYNEQFF. CDR3 nucleotide sequence: TGTGCCGCGAGGAGAGGGACAGGGCCCTACAATGAGCAGTTCTTC.

The rearrangement links TRBV6-6 to TRBJ1-1; TRBD1 is a possible D gene (5 bases). The V end lost 6 bases, the J end lost 1 base, and 12 bases lay between the germline ends. Looked up from germline, CDR1 is MNHNY and CDR2 is SVGAGI (reference sequence). This CDR3 has 14 residues. The CDR3 sequence: CASRLDMGNTEAFF. The CDR3 nucleotides read TGTGCCAGCAGACTGGACATGGGGAACACTGAAGCTTTCTTT.

This clone appeared a few times. The chain carries TRBV5-6 and TRBJ1-1; D not certain. This CDR3 comprises 13 residues. The V end lost 4 bases, the J end lost 10 bases, and 17 bases lay between the germline ends. The germline V gene has CDR1 SGHDT and CDR2 YYEEEE. The CDR3 protein is CASSESGLPGAFF. Written as DNA, the CDR3 is TGTGCCAGCAGCGAATCCGGTCTGCCGGGAGCTTTCTTT. The full variable domain, completed using reference TRBV5-6 and TRBJ1-1, is DAGVTQSPTHLIKTRGQQVTLRCSPKSGHDTVSWYQQALGQGPQFIFQYYEEEERQRGNFPDRFSGHQFPNYSSELNVNALLLGDSALYLCASSESGLPGAFFGQGTRLTVV.

The J gene is TRBJ1-1, the V gene TRBV6-4; 9 nucleotides align to TRBD1. V lost 6 bases to trimming and J lost 3 bases; unmatched junction nucleotides: 8. CDR1 is MRHNA and CDR2 is SNTAGT in the germline V gene. This CDR3 is built from 15 residues. The CDR3, as DNA: TGTGCCAGCAGCCAGGGACAGGGAGGGGACACTGAAGCTTTCTTT. The encoded protein is CASSQGQGGDTEAFF.

This sequence joins TRBV4-3 and TRBJ2-3, with TRBD2 matching over 7 bases. This CDR3 is built from 15 residues. In germline, CDR1 is LGHNA, CDR2 YSLEER. V was pared by 4 bases and J by 4 bases, with 8 bases of the junction left unmatched. Here the CDR3 DNA reads TGCGCCAGCAGCCTCGAAGGACTAGGTGCAGATACGCAGTATTTT. This gives the protein CASSLEGLGADTQYF.

The chain links TRBV19 to TRBJ1-5; D is uncertain. This CDR3 contains 15 residues. Germline V gene data show CDR1 as LNHDA and CDR2 as SQIVND (reference sequence). V was trimmed by 3 bases and J by 0 bases, leaving 9 bases between them. The CDR3 reads CASSIEDYSNQPQHF. CDR3 sequence (DNA): TGTGCCAGTAGTATCGAGGATTATAGCAATCAGCCCCAGCATTTT. The full variable domain, completed using reference TRBV19 and TRBJ1-5, is DGGITQSPKYLFRKEGQNVTLSCEQNLNHDAMYWYRQDPGQGLRLIYYSQIVNDFQKGDIAEGYSVSREKKESFPLTVTSAQKNPTAFYLCASSIEDYSNQPQHFGDGTRLSIL.

The CDR3, as DNA: TGTGCCAGCAGCCAACGGGACAGTGAGTTCTTC. Its protein product is CASSQRDSEFF. This chain uses TRBV14 with TRBJ2-1; TRBD1 matches at 7 bases. The CDR3 runs 11 residues. V gave up 2 bases and J gave up 14 bases; unmatched junction bases: 3. CDR1 SGHDN and CDR2 FVKESK come from the germline V gene.

Here the CDR3 DNA reads TGTGCCAGGGGGCCCACTTGGATCTCACCCCTCCACTTT. Translated: CARGPTWISPLHF. The chain carries TRBV19 and TRBJ1-6, with D perhaps TRBD1 (5 bases). The V gene lost 9 bases and the J gene lost 10 bases, with 16 bases spanning the gap. The germline V gene has CDR1 LNHDA and CDR2 SQIVND (reference sequence). The CDR3 is 13 residues long.

This clone appeared a single time. The chain is built from TRBV6-5 and TRBJ1-3, with TRBD1 matching 8 bases. The CDR3 consists of 12 residues. In germline, CDR1 is MNHEY, CDR2 SVGAGI. V was clipped by 8 bases and J by 7 bases; unmatched bases: 4. The CDR3 loop is CASQDRVNTIYF. The CDR3 coding sequence is TGTGCCAGCCAGGACAGGGTGAACACCATATATTTT.

The rearrangement links TRBV6-6 to TRBJ2-7; D is possibly TRBD1 (6 bases). Trimming removed 2 bases from V and 0 bases from J, with 8 bases in between. Germline assignment: CDR1 MNHNY and CDR2 SVGAGI (reference sequence). The CDR3 is 14 residues long. The CDR3 loop reads CASSYGQSSYEQYV. Here the CDR3 DNA reads TGTGCCAGCAGTTACGGACAGAGCTCCTACGAGCAGTACGTC.

The rearrangement joins TRBV5-6 to TRBJ2-7, with a tentative D call TRBD1 (6 bases). V dropped 3 bases and J dropped 2 bases, with 18 bases sitting between them. CDR1 is SGHDT and CDR2 is YYEEEE in the germline V gene. The CDR3 totals 16 residues. The CDR3 sequence: CASSSMYTGIPYEQYF. As DNA, the CDR3 is TGTGCCAGCAGCTCGATGTATACAGGGATCCCCTACGAGCAGTACTTC.

The chain couples TRBV28 to TRBJ1-1, with D possibly TRBD1 on 6 matching bases. With 4 bases removed from V and 0 bases from J, the gap between germline ends came to 18 bases. CDR3 length: 17 amino acids. CDR1 is MDHEN and CDR2 is SYDVKM in the germline V gene. The CDR3 sequence is CASSSYRQANMNTEAFF. The CDR3 coding sequence is TGTGCCAGCAGTTCATACCGACAGGCTAACATGAACACTGAAGCTTTCTTT.

V is TRBV2 and J is TRBJ2-7; possibly TRBD1 for D (5 bases). From germline, CDR1 is SNHLY and CDR2 FYNNEI. The ends were cut back, 5 bases at V and 3 bases at J, with 8 bases in the middle. The CDR3 spans 12 residues. For the CDR3, the DNA is TGTGCCAGCAGTTACGACAGCTACGAGCAGTACTTC. Translating it yields CASSYDSYEQYF.

The chain carries TRBV4-1 and TRBJ1-5; 8 bases align to TRBD1. CDR1 MGHRA and CDR2 YSYEKL come from the germline V gene. This CDR3 is built from 15 residues. With V trimmed by 3 bases and J by 6 bases, 7 bases remained unmatched. CDR3 loop: CASSQGQASGQPQHF. The CDR3 DNA sequence: TGCGCCAGCAGCCAGGGACAGGCTTCGGGTCAGCCCCAGCATTTT.

The rearrangement links TRBV4-1 to TRBJ2-3; no clear D gene. Germline-derived CDR1 and CDR2 are MGHRA and YSYEKL. V was cut by 2 bases and J by 0 bases, with 3 bases left in between. The CDR3 contains 13 residues. Here the CDR3 DNA reads TGCGCCAGCAGCCAACCAAGCACAGATACGCAGTATTTT. It specifies CASSQPSTDTQYF.

CDR3 DNA sequence: TGTGCCAGCAGTCCCTACCTCCCTTCGTCGGGGGAGCTGTTTTTT. This codes for CASSPYLPSSGELFF. The chain is built from TRBV27 and TRBJ2-2; the D is unclear. V lost 5 bases, J lost 8 bases, and 18 bases lay in between. This CDR3 has 15 amino acids. Looked up from germline, CDR1 is MNHEY and CDR2 is SMNVEV (reference sequence).

This chain connects TRBV19 to TRBJ1-6, with 9 bases aligning to TRBD1. CDR1 is LNHDA, CDR2 SQIVND, per germline (reference sequence). V shed 7 bases and J 5 bases; nucleotides not matched to a gene: 9. The CDR3 consists of 16 residues. For the CDR3, the DNA is TGTGCCAGTACCGAAACCTGGGACAGGGATAATTCACCCCTCCACTTT. Translation: CASTETWDRDNSPLHF.

The chain employs TRBV9 and TRBJ1-2, with 9 bases that match TRBD1. V lost 3 bases, J lost 0 bases, and 18 bases stayed unmatched. Germline assignment: CDR1 SGDLS and CDR2 YYNGEE. The CDR3 has 20 amino acids. CDR3 nucleotides: TGTGCCAGCAGCGAGAGCGACAGGGGGTCATTCAACCCTGCTAACTATGGCTACACCTTC. As protein: CASSESDRGSFNPANYGYTF.

This sequence joins TRBV10-3 and TRBJ1-1, with D hard to call. CDR3 size: 14 residues. Trimming removed 5 bases from V and 4 bases from J, with 14 bases in between. Germline CDR1 is ENHRY and CDR2 is SYGVKD. In DNA form, the CDR3 reads TGTGCCATCAGTAGGATATTAGAGGGCACTGAAGCTTTCTTT. This codes for CAISRILEGTEAFF.

The chain uses TRBV4-2 and TRBJ1-5, with 12 positions matching TRBD1. The CDR3 loop spans 18 amino acids. J was trimmed by 4 bases and V by 0 bases; bases with no gene match: 7. CDR1 and CDR2 from the germline V gene are LGHNA and YNFKEQ. CDR3 sequence (DNA): TGTGCCAGCAGCCAAGACGAGGGACAGGGGGCGAAAAATCAGCCCCAGCATTTT. Translated: CASSQDEGQGAKNQPQHF.

The J gene is TRBJ2-3, the V gene TRBV27; 8 nucleotides agree with TRBD2. V was pared by 5 bases and J by 3 bases, with 7 bases of the junction left unmatched. CDR3 length equals 15 residues. Germline CDR1 MNHEY, CDR2 SMNVEV (reference sequence). As DNA, the CDR3 is TGTGCCAGCAGTCCCGGGGGGGGCAGGACAGATACGCAGTATTTT. It codes for CASSPGGGRTDTQYF.

The chain links TRBV27 to TRBJ2-3; D is possibly TRBD2 (6 bases). The CDR3 covers 15 residues. V lost 2 bases, J lost 3 bases, and 12 bases lay in between. CDR1 and CDR2 (germline): MNHEY, SMNVEV (reference sequence). This chain's CDR3 is CASSLSGFETDTQYF. The CDR3 DNA reads as TGTGCCAGCAGTTTAAGCGGGTTTGAGACAGATACGCAGTATTTT.

The chain combines TRBV7-9 with TRBJ2-5; the D gene is possibly TRBD2 (6 bases). The CDR3 consists of 18 residues. V lost 2 bases to trimming and J lost 0 bases, with 19 bases between them. Germline CDR1 reads SEHNR; CDR2 reads FQNEAQ (reference sequence). The CDR3 here is CASSLKWSAGRYQETQYF. DNA for the CDR3: TGTGCCAGCAGCTTAAAGTGGTCGGCAGGGAGGTACCAAGAGACCCAGTACTTC.

V and J are TRBV29-1 and TRBJ2-5, with TRBD1 matching over 7 bases. The CDR3 is 13 residues long. Per germline, CDR1 SQVTM and CDR2 ANQGSEA. V lost 4 bases, J lost 3 bases, and 5 bases stayed unmatched. The CDR3 sequence: CSVVRQGKETQYF. The CDR3 nucleotides are TGCAGCGTTGTCCGACAGGGTAAAGAGACCCAGTACTTC.

CDR3 sequence reads: CASSLTGLPDEQFF. Here the CDR3 DNA reads TGTGCCAGCAGCTTAACGGGCCTGCCGGATGAGCAGTTCTTC. The chain combines TRBV7-3 with TRBJ2-1; no clear D gene. Germline assignment: CDR1 SGHTA and CDR2 FQGTGA. V lost 0 bases and J 8 bases, leaving 11 bases between the germline ends. CDR3 size: 14 residues.

This chain uses TRBV7-9 with TRBJ1-2, with D possibly being TRBD1 (5 bases). The CDR3 is 13 residues long. From germline, CDR1 is SEHNR and CDR2 FQNEAQ (reference sequence). V shed 5 bases and J shed 3 bases, with 10 bases lying between them. DNA for the CDR3: TGTGCCAGCAGCAAGGACATTTACTATGGCTACACCTTC. It codes for CASSKDIYYGYTF.